This T cell receptor (beta chain) stems from a study of T cell responses to AZD1222 COVID-19 vaccine. The CDR3 totals 14 residues. V was cut by 7 bases and J by 3 bases, with 15 bases left in between. Germline CDR1 reads LNHDA; CDR2 reads SQIVND (reference sequence). Profiling relied on immunoSEQ multiplex PCR, and the TCRdb table lists in-frame clones only, not all of them. The sample consists of 140,000 to 150,000 clones, about 92% of them appearing once. The chain links TRBV19 to TRBJ1-2; D call uncertain. The source of this sequence is an adult in good health. The source was peripheral blood, collected on day 0 of AZD1222 vaccination. The CDR3 region has the DNA TGTGCCAGTAACTACAAGGAACGTCACTATGGCTACACCTTC. Its protein is CASNYKERHYGYTF.